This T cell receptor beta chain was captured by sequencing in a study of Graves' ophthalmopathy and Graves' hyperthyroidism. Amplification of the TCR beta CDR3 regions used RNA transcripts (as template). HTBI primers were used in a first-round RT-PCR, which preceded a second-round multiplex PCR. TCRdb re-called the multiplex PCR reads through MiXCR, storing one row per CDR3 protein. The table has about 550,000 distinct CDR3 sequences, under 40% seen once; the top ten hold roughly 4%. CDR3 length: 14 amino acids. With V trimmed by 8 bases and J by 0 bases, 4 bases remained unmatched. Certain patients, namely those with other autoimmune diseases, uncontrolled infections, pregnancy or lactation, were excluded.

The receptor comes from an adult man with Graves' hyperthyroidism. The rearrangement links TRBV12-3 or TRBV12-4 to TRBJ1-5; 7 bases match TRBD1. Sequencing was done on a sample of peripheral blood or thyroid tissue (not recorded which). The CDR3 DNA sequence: TGTGCCAGCGGGACAGAATATAGCAATCAGCCCCAGCATTTT. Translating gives CASGTEYSNQPQHF.